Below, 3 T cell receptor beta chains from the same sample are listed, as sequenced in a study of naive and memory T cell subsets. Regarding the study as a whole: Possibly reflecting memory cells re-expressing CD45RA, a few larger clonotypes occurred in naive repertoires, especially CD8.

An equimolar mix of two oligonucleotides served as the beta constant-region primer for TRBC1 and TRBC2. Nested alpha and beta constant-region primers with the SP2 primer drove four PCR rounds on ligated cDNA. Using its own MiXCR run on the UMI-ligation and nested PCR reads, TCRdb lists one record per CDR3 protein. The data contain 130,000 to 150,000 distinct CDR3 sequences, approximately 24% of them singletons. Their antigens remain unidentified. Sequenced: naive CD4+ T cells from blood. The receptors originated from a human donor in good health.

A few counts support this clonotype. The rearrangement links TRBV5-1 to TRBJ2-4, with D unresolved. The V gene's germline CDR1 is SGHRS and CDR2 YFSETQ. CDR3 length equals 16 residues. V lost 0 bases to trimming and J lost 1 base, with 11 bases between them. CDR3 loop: CASSLEQATAKNIQYF. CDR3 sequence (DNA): TGCGCCAGCAGCTTGGAGCAGGCGACGGCCAAAAACATTCAGTACTTC.

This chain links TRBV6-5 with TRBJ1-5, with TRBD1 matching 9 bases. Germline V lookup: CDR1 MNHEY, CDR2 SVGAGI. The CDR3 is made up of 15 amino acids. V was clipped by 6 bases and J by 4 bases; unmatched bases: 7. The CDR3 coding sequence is TGTGCCAGCAGCCGCACAGGGGGCACAAATCAGCCCCAGCATTTT. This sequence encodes CASSRTGGTNQPQHF.

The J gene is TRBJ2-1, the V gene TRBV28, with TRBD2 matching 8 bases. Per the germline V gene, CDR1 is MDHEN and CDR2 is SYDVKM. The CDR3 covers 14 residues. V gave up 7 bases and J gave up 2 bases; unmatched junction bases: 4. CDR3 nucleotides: TGTGCCAGCACCCCGGGAGGGCCCTACAATGAGCAGTTCTTC. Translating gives CASTPGGPYNEQFF.